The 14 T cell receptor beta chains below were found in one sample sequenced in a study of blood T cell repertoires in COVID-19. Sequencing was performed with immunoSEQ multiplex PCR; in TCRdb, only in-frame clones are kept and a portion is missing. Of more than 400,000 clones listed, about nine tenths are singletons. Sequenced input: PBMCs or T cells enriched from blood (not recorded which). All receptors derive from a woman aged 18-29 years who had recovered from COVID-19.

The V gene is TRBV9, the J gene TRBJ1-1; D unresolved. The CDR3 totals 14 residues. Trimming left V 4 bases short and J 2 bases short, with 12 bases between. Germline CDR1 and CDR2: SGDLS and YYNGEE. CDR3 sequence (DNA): TGTGCCAGCAGCCTATCCACGCTTAACACTGAAGCTTTCTTT. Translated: CASSLSTLNTEAFF. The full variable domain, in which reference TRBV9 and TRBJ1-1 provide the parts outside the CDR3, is DSGVTQTPKHLITATGQRVTLRCSPRSGDLSVYWYQQSLDQGLQFLIQYYNGEERAKGNILERFSAQQFPDLHSELNLSSLELGDSALYFCASSLSTLNTEAFFGQGTRLTVV.

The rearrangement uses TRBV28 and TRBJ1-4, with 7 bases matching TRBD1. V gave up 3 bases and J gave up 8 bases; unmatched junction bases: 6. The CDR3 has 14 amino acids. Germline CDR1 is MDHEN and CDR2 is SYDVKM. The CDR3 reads CASSFGDRLEKLFF. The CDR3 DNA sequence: TGTGCCAGCAGTTTTGGGGACAGACTAGAAAAACTGTTTTTT.

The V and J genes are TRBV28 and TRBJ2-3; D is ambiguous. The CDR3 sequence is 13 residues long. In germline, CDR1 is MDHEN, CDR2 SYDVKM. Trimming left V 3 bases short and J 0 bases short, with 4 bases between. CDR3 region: CASSLRSTDTQYF. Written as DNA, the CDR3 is TGTGCCAGCAGTTTGCGTAGCACAGATACGCAGTATTTT.

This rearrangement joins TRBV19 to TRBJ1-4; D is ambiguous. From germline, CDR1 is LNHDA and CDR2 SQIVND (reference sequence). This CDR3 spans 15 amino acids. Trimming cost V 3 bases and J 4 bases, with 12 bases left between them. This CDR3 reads CASSIGLSGNEKLFF. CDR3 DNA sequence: TGTGCCAGTAGTATTGGTCTCTCGGGTAATGAAAAACTGTTTTTT.

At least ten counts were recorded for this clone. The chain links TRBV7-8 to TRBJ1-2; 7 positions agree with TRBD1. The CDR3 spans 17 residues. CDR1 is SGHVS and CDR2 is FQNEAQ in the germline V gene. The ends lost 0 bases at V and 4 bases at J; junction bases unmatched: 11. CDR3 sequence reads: CASSLASGGRSSYGYTF. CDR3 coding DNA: TGTGCCAGCAGCTTAGCCTCAGGGGGTAGAAGTAGCTATGGCTACACCTTC.

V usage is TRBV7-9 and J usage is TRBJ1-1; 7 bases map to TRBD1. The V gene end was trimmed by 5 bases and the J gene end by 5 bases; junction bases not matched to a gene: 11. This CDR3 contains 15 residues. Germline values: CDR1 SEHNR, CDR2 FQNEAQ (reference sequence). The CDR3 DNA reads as TGTGCCAGCAGCCCGTCGGGTGACAGGGAGACTGAAGCTTTCTTT. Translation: CASSPSGDRETEAFF.

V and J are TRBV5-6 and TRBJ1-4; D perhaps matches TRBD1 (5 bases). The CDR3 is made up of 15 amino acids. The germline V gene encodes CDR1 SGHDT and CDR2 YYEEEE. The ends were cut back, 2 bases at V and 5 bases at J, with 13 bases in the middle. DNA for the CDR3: TGTGCCAGCAGCTTTGGAGGGAACAGGAATGAAAAACTGTTTTTT. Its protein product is CASSFGGNRNEKLFF.

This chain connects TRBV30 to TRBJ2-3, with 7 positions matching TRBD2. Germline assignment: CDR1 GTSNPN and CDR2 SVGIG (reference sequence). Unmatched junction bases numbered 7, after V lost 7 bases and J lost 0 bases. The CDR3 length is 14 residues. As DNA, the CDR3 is TGTGCCTCCGAGACTAGCTTCAGCACAGATACGCAGTATTTT. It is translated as CASETSFSTDTQYF.

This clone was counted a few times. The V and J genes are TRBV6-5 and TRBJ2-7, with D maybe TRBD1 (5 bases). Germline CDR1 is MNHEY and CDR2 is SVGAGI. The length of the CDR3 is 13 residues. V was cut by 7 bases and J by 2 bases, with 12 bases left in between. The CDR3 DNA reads TGTGCCAGCAACGTCAGGGATACCTACGAGCAGTACTTC. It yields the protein CASNVRDTYEQYF.

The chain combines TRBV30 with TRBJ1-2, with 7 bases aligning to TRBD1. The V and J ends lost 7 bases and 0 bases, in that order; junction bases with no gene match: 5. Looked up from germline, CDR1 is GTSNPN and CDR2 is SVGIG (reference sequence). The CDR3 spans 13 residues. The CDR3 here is CASDRVSNYGYTF. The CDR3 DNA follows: TGTGCCTCAGACAGGGTTTCTAACTATGGCTACACCTTC.

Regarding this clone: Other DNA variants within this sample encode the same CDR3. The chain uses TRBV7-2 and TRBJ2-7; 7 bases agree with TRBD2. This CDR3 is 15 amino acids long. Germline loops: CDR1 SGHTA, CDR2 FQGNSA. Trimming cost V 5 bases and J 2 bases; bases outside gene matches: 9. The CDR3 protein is CASSLTPGGPYEQYF. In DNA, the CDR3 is TGTGCCAGCAGCCTGACTCCGGGGGGACCCTACGAGCAGTACTTC. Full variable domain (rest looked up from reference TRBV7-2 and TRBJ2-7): GAGVSQSPSNKVTEKGKDVELRCDPISGHTALYWYRQSLGQGLEFLIYFQGNSAPDKSGLPSDRFSAERTGGSVSTLTIQRTQQEDSAVYLCASSLTPGGPYEQYFGPGTRLTVT.

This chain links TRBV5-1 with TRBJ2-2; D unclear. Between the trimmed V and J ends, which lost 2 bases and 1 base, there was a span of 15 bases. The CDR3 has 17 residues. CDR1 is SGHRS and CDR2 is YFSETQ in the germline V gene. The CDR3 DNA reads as TGCGCCAGCAGCTTAATGGGCCCAGTAGGGAACACCGGGGAGCTGTTTTTT. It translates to CASSLMGPVGNTGELFF.

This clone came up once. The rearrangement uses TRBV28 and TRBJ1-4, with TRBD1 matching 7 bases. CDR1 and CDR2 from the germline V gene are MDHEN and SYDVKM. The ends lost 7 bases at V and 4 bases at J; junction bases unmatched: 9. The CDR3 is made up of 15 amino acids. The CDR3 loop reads CASNIRDSYNEKLFF. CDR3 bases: TGTGCCAGCAATATCCGGGACAGCTATAATGAAAAACTGTTTTTT.

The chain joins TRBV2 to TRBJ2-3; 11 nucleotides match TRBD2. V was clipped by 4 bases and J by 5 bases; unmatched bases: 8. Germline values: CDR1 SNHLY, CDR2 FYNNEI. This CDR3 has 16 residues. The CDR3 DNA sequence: TGTGCCAGCAGTGCGGGACTAGCGGCGATGGAAGATACGCAGTATTTT. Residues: CASSAGLAAMEDTQYF.